This TCR beta chain was recovered during a study of response to subunit inactivated influenza vaccine. Study-wide results and limits: There was a suggestion from the authors that each seasonal influenza vaccination recruits few new T cells.

Details on this clonotype: Its antigen is unknown.

The CDR3 has 12 amino acids. Germline loops: CDR1 SGHDT, CDR2 YYEEEE. Trimming took off 2 bases at V and 13 bases at J, with 10 bases between the two ends. TCRdb recomputed calls from the RT-PCR reads with MiXCR, one row per CDR3 protein. Among fewer than 800,000 distinct CDR3 sequences listed, 15% to 17% were seen once. The sample was PBMCs from blood, taken about 11 days after vaccination. The chain couples TRBV5-6 to TRBJ2-6; D is tentatively TRBD1 or TRBD2 (5 bases each). The receptor comes from a middle-aged man who received an inactivated influenza vaccine. This CDR3 reads CASSFGARVLTF. In nucleotides, the CDR3 is TGTGCCAGCAGCTTCGGGGCTAGGGTCCTGACTTTC.